The T cell receptor (beta chain) under discussion was sequenced for a study of blood T cell repertoires in COVID-19. Across the whole study: COVID-19 samples, acute and convalescent, were from the United States, Italy and Spain. Nucleic acid was either cDNA or gDNA, and it came from T cells, B-cell-depleted T cells, or PBMCs.

V lost 2 bases and J lost 4; bases outside the gene matches: 9. The CDR3 is 16 amino acids. CDR1 and CDR2 (germline): SGHTA, FQGTGA. In the original analysis: Nucleated cell counts were estimated from reference gene primer amplification. Profiling relied on immunoSEQ multiplex PCR, and the TCRdb table lists in-frame clones only, not all of them. From that table come the V and J calls and clone size; the DNA was used to work out D and trimming. This table holds under 200,000 clones, 85% to 90% found once. The TCR comes from a woman aged 70-85 years with acute or convalescent COVID-19. The chain combines TRBV7-3 with TRBJ2-3, with 7 bases lining up with TRBD2. Sequenced: peripheral blood. The CDR3 DNA reads as TGTGCCAGCAGCTTACAGGGCGGGAGAGGTGCAGATACGCAGTATTTT. Amino acid sequence: CASSLQGGRGADTQYF.